Each of the 13 T cell receptor beta chains below was sequenced from the same sample in a study of blood T cell repertoires in COVID-19. The data were produced by immunoSEQ multiplex PCR, yet TCRdb's version contains in-frame clones alone and is incomplete. Among tens of thousands of clones listed, approximately 88% were seen once. The sequenced sample was peripheral blood. These receptor sequences come from a man in his sixties with COVID-19, enrolled during active disease.

The chain employs TRBV9 and TRBJ2-1; the D is unclear. The germline V and J ends were trimmed by 0 bases and 8 bases, with 9 bases remaining between them. Germline-derived CDR1 and CDR2 are SGDLS and YYNGEE. The CDR3 contains 13 residues. Here the CDR3 DNA reads TGTGCCAGCAGCGTAGGGGTACGGGATGAGCAGTTCTTC. Residues: CASSVGVRDEQFF. Full variable domain (remainder filled in from reference TRBV9 and TRBJ2-1): DSGVTQTPKHLITATGQRVTLRCSPRSGDLSVYWYQQSLDQGLQFLIQYYNGEERAKGNILERFSAQQFPDLHSELNLSSLELGDSALYFCASSVGVRDEQFFGPGTRLTVL.

The genes are TRBV14 and TRBJ1-2, with 9 bases lining up with TRBD1. Trimming at V came to 3 bases and at J to 0 bases, leaving 2 bases not matched to a gene. There are 15 residues in the CDR3. Germline V gives CDR1 SGHDN, CDR2 FVKESK. CDR3 sequence reads: CASSQRQGANYGYTF. CDR3 sequence (DNA): TGTGCCAGCAGCCAGAGACAGGGGGCTAACTATGGCTACACCTTC.

J is TRBJ2-7 and V is TRBV10-3; 13 positions match TRBD2. The CDR3 runs to 14 residues. Trimming removed 10 bases from V and 3 bases from J; junction bases left unmatched: 6. Germline-derived CDR1 and CDR2 are ENHRY and SYGVKD. The CDR3 protein is CATEGLAGDYEQYF. CDR3 sequence (DNA): TGTGCCACCGAAGGACTAGCGGGAGACTACGAGCAGTACTTC.

V usage is TRBV7-8 and J usage is TRBJ1-4; D unclear. In germline, CDR1 is SGHVS, CDR2 FQNEAQ. Trimming took 4 bases from V and 3 from J, leaving 9 bases between them. The CDR3 is 14 residues long. CDR3 protein: CASSSRRSNEKLFF. The CDR3 bases are TGTGCCAGCAGCTCCCGCAGATCTAATGAAAAACTGTTTTTT. Using reference TRBV7-8 and TRBJ1-4 for the parts outside the CDR3, the full variable domain is GAGVSQSPRYKVAKRGQDVALRCDPISGHVSLFWYQQALGQGPEFLTYFQNEAQLDKSGLPSDRFFAERPEGSVSTLKIQRTQQEDSAVYLCASSSRRSNEKLFFGSGTQLSVL.

V and J are TRBV10-3 and TRBJ2-5; 7 positions agree with TRBD1. Unmatched junction bases numbered 3, after V lost 4 bases and J lost 1 base. The germline CDR1 and CDR2 sequences are ENHRY and SYGVKD. The CDR3 length is 14 residues. The CDR3, as DNA: TGTGCCATCAGTGTGACAGGGAGCCAAGAGACCCAGTACTTC. Encoded protein: CAISVTGSQETQYF.

The gene calls are TRBV19 and TRBJ2-2; weak D call: TRBD2 (6 bases). CDR3 length: 13 amino acids. Germline V CDR1 and CDR2: LNHDA, SQIVND (reference sequence). Trimming took 8 bases from V and 5 from J, leaving 12 bases between them. The CDR3 DNA is TGTGCCAGTCGACTAGAATTTACCGGGGAGCTGTTTTTT. This translates into CASRLEFTGELFF.

J is TRBJ1-5 and V is TRBV15; 9 nucleotides match TRBD1. Germline values: CDR1 LNHNV, CDR2 YYDKDF (reference sequence). The CDR3 is 16 amino acids. Trimming removed 6 bases from V and 1 base from J; junction bases left unmatched: 7. CDR3 nucleotides: TGTGCCACCAGTCACAGGGGGCTGGGGAGCAATCAGCCCCAGCATTTT. Protein: CATSHRGLGSNQPQHF.

The chain links TRBV19 to TRBJ2-7, with D unresolved. CDR3 length: 13 amino acids. Germline V gene data show CDR1 as LNHDA and CDR2 as SQIVND (reference sequence). The V and J ends lost 3 bases and 2 bases respectively, with 8 bases between them. The CDR3 sequence: CASSIRPTYEQYF. For the CDR3, the DNA is TGTGCCAGTAGTATCAGGCCAACCTACGAGCAGTACTTC.

The rearrangement uses TRBV6-5 and TRBJ2-7, with 9 bases aligning to TRBD1. The germline CDR1 and CDR2 sequences are MNHEY and SVGAGI. The CDR3 totals 14 residues. V lost 7 bases, J lost 4 bases, and 8 bases stayed unmatched. The CDR3 DNA sequence: TGTGCCAGCACCTCTCCGGGACAGGGTTACGAGCAGTACTTC. Protein sequence: CASTSPGQGYEQYF.

This clone was seen just once. V gene TRBV7-2 combines with J gene TRBJ1-4, with 10 nucleotides matching TRBD1. After removal of 4 bases from V and 7 bases from J, the junction contained 3 bases not matched to a gene. Germline loops: CDR1 SGHTA, CDR2 FQGNSA. The CDR3 has 14 amino acids. Here the CDR3 reads CASSSRDRGEKLFF. CDR3 DNA: TGTGCCAGCAGCTCAAGGGACAGGGGTGAAAAACTGTTTTTT.

Only one count was recorded for this clone. This rearrangement joins TRBV10-1 to TRBJ1-6; no definite D call. V dropped 7 bases and J dropped 8 bases, with 12 bases sitting between them. CDR3 length: 13 amino acids. CDR1 and CDR2 from the germline V gene are WNHNN and SYGVQD (reference sequence). CDR3: CASKEELDSPLHF. CDR3 sequence (DNA): TGCGCCAGCAAAGAGGAATTAGATTCACCCCTCCACTTT.

This clone was detected a few times. The chain is built from TRBV4-2 and TRBJ2-2; TRBD2 agrees at 8 bases. V shed 0 bases and J 6 bases; nucleotides not matched to a gene: 9. The germline gives CDR1 LGHNA, CDR2 YNFKEQ. The CDR3 spans 17 residues. The chain's CDR3 is CASSQDPSGSLPGELFF. The DNA for the CDR3 is TGTGCCAGCAGCCAAGATCCCAGCGGGAGCCTCCCCGGGGAGCTGTTTTTT.

DNA for the CDR3: TGTGCCACCAGTGATTCCCCTAGCGTTTTAGCCAAAAACATTCAGTACTTC. It yields the protein CATSDSPSVLAKNIQYF. The chain joins TRBV24-1 to TRBJ2-4; a weak D match, TRBD2 (6 bases). This CDR3 is 17 amino acids long. Trimming shortened V by 2 bases and J by 0 bases, and 13 bases separated the two germline ends. Germline CDR1 and CDR2: KGHDR and SFDVKD.